These 21 T cell receptor beta chains originate from one sample sequenced in a study of T cells in Graves' hyperthyroidism and ophthalmopathy. RNA transcripts were the template for amplifying TCR beta CDR3 regions. The TCR CDR3 first-round RT-PCR relied on the HTBI primer set. TCRdb reprocessed the multiplex PCR reads with MiXCR, giving one entry per CDR3 protein. The table includes a few hundred thousand distinct CDR3 sequences, approximately 18% detected once. The sample comprised blood. The receptors were sampled from a man aged 18-30 years with Graves' ophthalmopathy.

In its sample, this clonotype was seen a few times. This sequence joins TRBV5-6 and TRBJ2-7; TRBD1 or TRBD2 may be the D gene (5 bases each). V lost 4 bases and J 0 bases, leaving 17 bases between the germline ends. The CDR3 is made up of 16 amino acids. The germline V gene encodes CDR1 SGHDT and CDR2 YYEEEE. CDR3 sequence: CASSPGWGTSSYEQYF. The CDR3 region has the DNA TGTGCCAGCAGCCCCGGGTGGGGGACGAGCTCCTACGAGCAGTACTTC.

J is TRBJ2-5 and V is TRBV9; D is uncertain. This CDR3 has 16 residues. The V gene's germline CDR1 is SGDLS and CDR2 YYNGEE. Trimming removed 4 bases at V and 1 base at J, with 17 bases between. The CDR3 nucleotides are TGTGCCAGCAGCCATACCGCTGGCAGGACCCAAGAGACCCAGTACTTC. Encoded protein: CASSHTAGRTQETQYF.

This clonotype was seen at least ten times. CDR3 residues: CASSARLGPNSPLHF. DNA of the CDR3: TGTGCCAGCAGCGCCAGACTTGGGCCGAATTCACCCCTCCACTTT. This chain joins TRBV9 and TRBJ1-6, with D unresolved. CDR1 is SGDLS and CDR2 is YYNGEE in the germline V gene. V was pared by 3 bases and J by 7 bases, with 14 bases between. CDR3 length: 15 amino acids.

This clonotype came up a few times. The chain employs TRBV7-6 and TRBJ1-1; perhaps TRBD1 as D (5 bases). V was clipped by 5 bases and J by 0 bases, with 10 bases between them. This CDR3 has 14 residues. CDR1 is SGHVS, CDR2 FNYEAQ, per germline. CDR3 nucleotides: TGTGCCAGCAGCGCCCAGGGCATGAACACTGAAGCTTTCTTT. Translated, it gives CASSAQGMNTEAFF.

This clonotype has a handful of counts. The rearrangement joins TRBV7-9 to TRBJ1-6; D perhaps matches TRBD1 (6 bases). Germline V gene data show CDR1 as SEHNR and CDR2 as FQNEAQ (reference sequence). V lost 6 bases to trimming and J lost 8 bases, with 11 bases between them. The CDR3 is 13 amino acids. The CDR3 loop is CASSPTGDSPLHF. The CDR3 DNA sequence: TGTGCCAGCAGTCCGACAGGAGATTCACCCCTCCACTTT.

This clonotype was detected many times. This chain uses TRBV11-2 with TRBJ2-7; no definite D call. This CDR3 has 13 amino acids. The germline V gene encodes CDR1 SGHAT and CDR2 FQNNGV. Trimming pared 2 bases from V and 6 bases from J, leaving 11 bases between. The CDR3 DNA reads as TGTGCCAGCAGCTTATCGCGGTGGGGCGAGCAGTACTTC. As protein: CASSLSRWGEQYF.

This clonotype was recorded at least ten times. V gene TRBV5-1 combines with J gene TRBJ1-2; unclear D gene. Germline V CDR1 and CDR2: SGHRS, YFSETQ. The CDR3 loop spans 13 amino acids. V was shortened by 0 bases and J by 4 bases, with 7 bases between the two germline ends. The CDR3 nucleotides read TGCGCCAGCAGCTTGGACTTATCCTATGGCTACACCTTC. The encoded protein is CASSLDLSYGYTF.

The CDR3 DNA sequence: TGTGCCAGCAAGTCCAGGGAAGAGACTGAAGCTTTCTTT. Translated, it gives CASKSREETEAFF. The genes are TRBV25-1 and TRBJ1-1; perhaps TRBD1 as D (5 bases). V lost 7 bases and J lost 5, with 14 bases in between. This CDR3 is built from 13 residues. Germline CDR1 is MGHDK and CDR2 is SYGVNS.

This clonotype was seen ten or more times. The chain joins TRBV7-9 to TRBJ2-1; D gene unclear. V was clipped by 1 base and J by 2 bases, with 3 bases between them. This CDR3 spans 13 amino acids. Per germline, CDR1 SEHNR and CDR2 FQNEAQ (reference sequence). The chain's CDR3 is CASSLDAYNEQFF. The CDR3, as DNA: TGTGCCAGCAGCTTAGATGCCTACAATGAGCAGTTCTTC.

This clonotype was observed a few times. The chain uses TRBV7-6 and TRBJ1-1; perhaps TRBD1 as D (6 bases). CDR3 size: 14 residues. The germline gives CDR1 SGHVS, CDR2 FNYEAQ. Trimming left V 5 bases short and J 3 bases short, with 13 bases between. The CDR3 DNA sequence: TGTGCCAGCAGCCCTGGGGGGCGCGACACTGAAGCTTTCTTT. Translated: CASSPGGRDTEAFF.

This clonotype was recorded many times. DNA for the CDR3: TGTGCCAGCAGCCCTCTTGGAGGGTATGAGCAGTTCTTC. As protein: CASSPLGGYEQFF. The V call is TRBV7-3, the J call TRBJ2-1; possible D gene TRBD2, 6 bases. CDR1 and CDR2 (germline): SGHTA, FQGTGA. The CDR3 covers 13 residues. The ends were cut back, 5 bases at V and 8 bases at J, with 13 bases in the middle.

J is TRBJ1-6 and V is TRBV10-1; D call uncertain. The CDR3 sequence is 13 residues long. Germline V gene sequence: CDR1 WNHNN, CDR2 SYGVQD (reference sequence). V was pared by 6 bases and J by 8 bases, with 11 bases between. The CDR3 region has the DNA TGCGCCAGCAGCTCTACGGCAGATTCACCCCTCCACTTT. Its protein product is CASSSTADSPLHF.

This clonotype was picked up many times. The rearrangement joins TRBV20-1 to TRBJ1-1, with unresolved D. This CDR3 has 11 amino acids. Germline values: CDR1 DFQATT, CDR2 SNEGSKA (reference sequence). Between the trimmed V and J ends, which lost 8 bases and 6 bases, there was a span of 13 bases. The CDR3 spells CSLTGIAEAFF. The CDR3 nucleotides are TGCAGTCTAACGGGGATAGCTGAAGCTTTCTTT.

Comment on this clonotype: This may come from a read error, since a much larger clone is one base off. The chain joins TRBV7-3 to TRBJ2-7; 16 nucleotides agree with TRBD2. The CDR3 is made up of 17 amino acids. V was clipped by 5 bases and J by 3 bases; unmatched bases: 7. Germline CDR1 and CDR2: SGHTA and FQGTGA. The CDR3 DNA reads TGTGCCAGCAGCGAAACCGGGACTAGCGGGGGGGTCTACGAGCAGTACTTC. Translation gives CASSETGTSGGVYEQYF.

This clonotype has ten or more counts. This sequence joins TRBV6-1 and TRBJ1-5, with 8 nucleotides matching TRBD1. V dropped 6 bases and J dropped 4; count of bases not matched to a gene: 5. The germline V gene has CDR1 MNHNS and CDR2 SASEGT. The CDR3 runs to 14 residues. The CDR3 DNA is TGTGCCAGCAGCTCGGACAGGGAGAATCAGCCCCAGCATTTT. It encodes CASSSDRENQPQHF.

This clonotype was found a few times. The chain is built from TRBV20-1 and TRBJ1-2; D is perhaps TRBD1 (5 bases). V lost 2 bases and J 6 bases, leaving 22 bases between the germline ends. Germline V gene lookup returns CDR1 DFQATT and CDR2 SNEGSKA (reference sequence). This CDR3 has 16 residues. Here the CDR3 DNA reads TGCAGTGCTAGATCCGCAATCGGGACGGATTTGGATGGCTACACCTTC. It codes for CSARSAIGTDLDGYTF.

This clonotype was seen many times. The V gene is TRBV28, the J gene TRBJ2-3; 12 bases agree with TRBD2. Germline CDR1 reads MDHEN; CDR2 reads SYDVKM. The ends lost 5 bases at V and 2 bases at J; junction bases unmatched: 8. The length of the CDR3 is 17 residues. The CDR3 is CASSPQTSGGNTDTQYF. In DNA, the CDR3 is TGTGCCAGCAGTCCTCAGACTAGCGGGGGAAACACAGATACGCAGTATTTT.

About this clonotype: At one end, the junction sequence differs from germline, possibly due to a read error. The chain couples TRBV7-9 to TRBJ1-1; no clear D. This CDR3 comprises 14 residues. Germline V gene lookup returns CDR1 SEHNR and CDR2 FQNEAQ (reference sequence). The CDR3 loop reads CASSLGPTNTEASF. The DNA of the CDR3 is TGTGCCAGCAGCTTAGGGCCCACGAACACTGAAGCTTCCTTT.

The genes are TRBV6-1 and TRBJ1-1, with D maybe TRBD1 (5 bases). The CDR3 is made up of 14 amino acids. Germline-derived CDR1 and CDR2 are MNHNS and SASEGT. V was pared by 5 bases and J by 4 bases, with 14 bases between. This CDR3 reads CASSSGIGGTEAFF. In DNA form, the CDR3 reads TGTGCCAGCAGTTCGGGGATTGGGGGCACTGAAGCTTTCTTT.

This clonotype has at least ten counts. The chain employs TRBV3-1 and TRBJ2-1; D is possibly TRBD1 or TRBD2 (7 bases each). The CDR3 totals 15 residues. Trimming took off 8 bases at V and 5 bases at J, with 19 bases between the two ends. Germline-derived CDR1 and CDR2 are LGHDT and YNNKEL (reference sequence). The CDR3 protein is CASAGGGRGHNEQFF. Here the CDR3 DNA reads TGTGCCAGCGCAGGGGGGGGCAGAGGGCACAATGAGCAGTTCTTC.

At least ten counts were recorded for this clonotype. This rearrangement joins TRBV5-1 to TRBJ1-1; D uncertain. CDR3 length: 14 amino acids. CDR1 and CDR2 from the germline V gene are SGHRS and YFSETQ. The ends were cut back, 0 bases at V and 5 bases at J, with 11 bases in the middle. The CDR3 here is CASSLDILGTEAFF. DNA for the CDR3: TGCGCCAGCAGCTTGGACATCTTGGGGACTGAAGCTTTCTTT.